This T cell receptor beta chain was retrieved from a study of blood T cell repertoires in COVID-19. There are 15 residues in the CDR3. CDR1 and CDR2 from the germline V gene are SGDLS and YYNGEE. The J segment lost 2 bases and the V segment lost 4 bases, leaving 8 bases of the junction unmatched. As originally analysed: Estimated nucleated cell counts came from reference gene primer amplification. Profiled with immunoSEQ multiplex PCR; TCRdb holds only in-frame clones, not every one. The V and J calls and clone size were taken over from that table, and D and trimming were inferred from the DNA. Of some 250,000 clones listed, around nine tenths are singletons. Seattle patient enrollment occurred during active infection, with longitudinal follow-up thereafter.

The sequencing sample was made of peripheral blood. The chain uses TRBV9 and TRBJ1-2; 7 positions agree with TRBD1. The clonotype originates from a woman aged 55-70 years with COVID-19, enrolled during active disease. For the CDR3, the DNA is TGTGCCAGCAGCCTCGAGGGGGCCCCGAACTATGGCTACACCTTC. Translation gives CASSLEGAPNYGYTF.